In its sample, the clone carrying this TCR beta chain was seen a few times. The germline V gene encodes CDR1 MNHNS and CDR2 SASEGT. The CDR3 runs to 13 residues. V lost 4 bases and J 1 base, leaving 7 bases between the germline ends. PCR was performed using 60 Vbeta and 13 Jbeta primers. Measured with immunoSEQ multiplex PCR; TCRdb has only the in-frame clones, and not every one. The sample consists of around 140,000 clones, over 60% of them appearing once. These data come from a study of cytomegalovirus exposure and HLA in healthy donors. The chain combines TRBV6-1 with TRBJ1-1, with D uncertain. Specimen: PBMCs. This sequence was found in a female donor in good health and CMV-seronegative. The CDR3 here is CASSGTRNTEAFF. In DNA form, the CDR3 reads TGTGCCAGCAGTGGCACACGGAACACTGAAGCTTTCTTT.